The 28 T cell receptor beta chains in this list originate from one sample, sequenced in a study of identical twins. Via MiXCR, TCRdb re-called the 5' RACE reads, giving one row per CDR3 protein. Of 1.5 million to 2 million distinct CDR3 sequences listed, less than 40% were seen once; the top ten hold 0.27%. Sequencing was done on a sample of cord blood. These receptor sequences come from a newborn girl in good health.

This clonotype was seen a few times. This rearrangement joins TRBV6-1 to TRBJ1-2; the match to TRBD1 covers 8 bases. The germline V gene encodes CDR1 MNHNS and CDR2 SASEGT. The CDR3 extends over 13 amino acids. V shed 9 bases and J 2 bases; nucleotides not matched to a gene: 5. CDR3 amino acids: CASDRGRNYGYTF. The CDR3 DNA is TGTGCCAGTGACAGGGGTCGGAACTATGGCTACACCTTC.

This clonotype was counted between two and nine times. The chain uses TRBV27 and TRBJ2-1; D remains ambiguous. Germline V lookup: CDR1 MNHEY, CDR2 SMNVEV (reference sequence). The germline V and J ends were trimmed by 3 bases and 9 bases, with 9 bases remaining between them. This CDR3 contains 12 residues. The CDR3 coding sequence is TGTGCCAGCAGTTTTTTGTTGTCTGAGCAGTTCTTC. Its protein is CASSFLLSEQFF.

Notes on this clonotype: This may arise from a read error, as a much more abundant clone is one base away. The CDR3 DNA reads TGTGCCAGCAGCCAGATGGAACAGGTCGACTATGGCTACACCTTC. Protein: CASSQMEQVDYGYTF. This chain joins TRBV4-2 and TRBJ1-2; possibly TRBD1 for D (5 bases). The ends were cut back, 3 bases at V and 3 bases at J, with 14 bases in the middle. Germline loops: CDR1 LGHNA, CDR2 YNFKEQ. This CDR3 is 15 amino acids long.

This chain uses TRBV20-1 with TRBJ2-5, with 9 positions matching TRBD1. This CDR3 is 16 amino acids long. Losses at the gene ends were 3 bases for V and 4 bases for J; bases not matched to a gene: 12. The V gene's germline CDR1 is DFQATT and CDR2 SNEGSKA (reference sequence). The DNA for the CDR3 is TGCAGTGCTAGTGGCCCCATCTACAGGGGGCGAGAGACCCAGTACTTC. It translates to CSASGPIYRGRETQYF.

This clonotype has only a few counts. V usage is TRBV11-2 and J usage is TRBJ2-7; 9 bases align to TRBD2. Trimming removed 5 bases from V and 2 bases from J; junction bases left unmatched: 7. The CDR3 runs to 15 residues. Germline assignment: CDR1 SGHAT and CDR2 FQNNGV. For the CDR3, the DNA is TGTGCCAGCAGCCATGTTAGCGGGAGAGCCTACGAGCAGTACTTC. This encodes CASSHVSGRAYEQYF.

This clonotype was recorded a few times. The chain couples TRBV7-2 to TRBJ1-1; no clear D gene. V shed 3 bases and J shed 0 bases, with 8 bases lying between them. CDR1 is SGHTA, CDR2 FQGNSA, per germline. The CDR3 is 14 residues long. In DNA, the CDR3 is TGTGCCAGCAGCTTCATGTGGCTGAACACTGAAGCTTTCTTT. Translating gives CASSFMWLNTEAFF.

The chain is built from TRBV11-1 and TRBJ2-2; TRBD2 agrees at 14 bases. V shed 0 bases and J 8 bases; nucleotides not matched to a gene: 5. The CDR3 is 17 residues long. Germline loops: CDR1 SGHAT, CDR2 FQDESV (reference sequence). The CDR3 bases are TGTGCCAGCAGCTTAGCCCGGACTAGCGGGAGGAGTGGGGAGCTGTTTTTT. Translating gives CASSLARTSGRSGELFF.

The chain recombines TRBV10-2 with TRBJ2-7; D not resolved. Per germline, CDR1 WSHSY and CDR2 SAAADI. Between the trimmed V and J ends, which lost 4 bases and 2 bases, there was a span of 15 bases. The CDR3 totals 15 residues. CDR3 region: CASSGGRAGPYEQYF. CDR3 bases: TGCGCCAGCAGTGGAGGAAGGGCAGGCCCCTACGAGCAGTACTTC.

This clonotype occurred a few times. The chain combines TRBV5-1 with TRBJ1-2, with D possibly TRBD1 on 5 matching bases. The V end was cut by 3 bases, the J end by 1 base, with 16 bases between. This CDR3 comprises 16 residues. Looked up from germline, CDR1 is SGHRS and CDR2 is YFSETQ. CDR3 loop: CASSSTPGRVNYGYTF. The CDR3 nucleotides are TGCGCCAGCAGCTCAACGCCAGGGAGAGTTAACTATGGCTACACCTTC.

The CDR3 protein is CASSYPARRDYLYNEQFF. CDR3 nucleotide sequence: TGTGCCAGCAGTTACCCAGCCCGCCGGGACTACCTATACAATGAGCAGTTCTTC. The chain employs TRBV6-2 or TRBV6-3 and TRBJ2-1; 7 bases line up with TRBD2. V was pared by 2 bases and J by 4 bases, with 14 bases of the junction left unmatched. Germline CDR1 reads MNHEY; CDR2 reads SVGEGT. The CDR3 loop spans 18 amino acids.

This chain uses TRBV5-1 with TRBJ2-3; D not resolved. V dropped 4 bases and J dropped 1 base, with 13 bases sitting between them. Germline V gene data show CDR1 as SGHRS and CDR2 as YFSETQ. The CDR3 extends over 15 amino acids. In DNA, the CDR3 is TGCGCCAGCAGCCCGGTGGGTGCCGGCACAGATACGCAGTATTTT. This translates into CASSPVGAGTDTQYF.

The J gene is TRBJ1-2, the V gene TRBV20-1, with D unclear. CDR3 length equals 13 residues. Trimming took 8 bases from V and 2 from J, leaving 15 bases between them. Germline V gene sequence: CDR1 DFQATT, CDR2 SNEGSKA (reference sequence). Written as DNA, the CDR3 is TGCAGTCTCAACACGGGCGGAAACTATGGCTACACCTTC. The encoded protein is CSLNTGGNYGYTF.

V usage is TRBV29-1 and J usage is TRBJ2-5; possible D gene TRBD2, 5 bases. V was pared by 6 bases and J by 1 base, with 9 bases between. The CDR3 totals 12 residues. The V gene's germline CDR1 is SQVTM and CDR2 ANQGSEA. CDR3 DNA: TGCAGCGTAGCGGAGTCCCAAGAGACCCAGTACTTC. It specifies CSVAESQETQYF.

V usage is TRBV4-2 and J usage is TRBJ2-1; 9 bases align to TRBD2. V lost 0 bases, J lost 13 bases, and 22 bases stayed unmatched. This CDR3 is built from 19 residues. Germline assignment: CDR1 LGHNA and CDR2 YNFKEQ. The CDR3 reads CASSQERGPGLALGETQFF. CDR3 sequence (DNA): TGTGCCAGCAGCCAAGAAAGAGGCCCGGGACTAGCCCTCGGGGAGACCCAGTTCTTC.

This clonotype was picked up a small number of times. V is TRBV5-1 and J is TRBJ2-7; 7 bases agree with TRBD2. The CDR3 spans 12 residues. Germline V gene data show CDR1 as SGHRS and CDR2 as YFSETQ. With 6 bases clipped from V and 0 bases from J, the junction kept 0 bases outside the gene matches. CDR3 amino acids: CASKRDSYEQYF. The DNA of the CDR3 is TGCGCCAGCAAGCGGGACTCCTACGAGCAGTACTTC.

This clonotype was seen repeatedly, ten times or more. V is TRBV12-3 or TRBV12-4 and J is TRBJ2-7, with 7 bases identical to TRBD1. This CDR3 spans 12 amino acids. Losses at the gene ends were 6 bases for V and 3 bases for J; bases not matched to a gene: 2. CDR3 region: CASSRQGYEQYF. CDR3 in DNA: TGTGCCAGCAGCCGACAGGGCTACGAGCAGTACTTC.

This clonotype was detected a few times. The chain is built from TRBV7-2 and TRBJ2-3, with D hard to call. Trimming left V 4 bases short and J 0 bases short, with 14 bases between. The germline gives CDR1 SGHTA, CDR2 FQGNSA. This CDR3 has 16 amino acids. This chain's CDR3 is CASSSPIVRSTDTQYF. The CDR3 bases are TGTGCCAGCAGCTCTCCTATTGTGAGGAGCACAGATACGCAGTATTTT.

The chain links TRBV3-1 to TRBJ2-5, with 10 bases identical to TRBD1. The CDR3 is 14 residues long. After removal of 6 bases from V and 5 bases from J, the junction contained 6 bases not matched to a gene. CDR1 LGHDT and CDR2 YNNKEL come from the germline V gene (reference sequence). CDR3 region: CASRPGTGAETQYF. The CDR3 nucleotides are TGTGCCAGCAGACCCGGGACAGGGGCGGAGACCCAGTACTTC.

This clonotype was recorded only once. This chain connects TRBV6-1 to TRBJ2-2; TRBD2 aligns across 13 bases. J was trimmed by 7 bases and V by 8 bases; bases with no gene match: 7. The CDR3 sequence is 15 residues long. The germline V gene encodes CDR1 MNHNS and CDR2 SASEGT. The CDR3 DNA reads as TGTGCCAGCGTCGGACTAGCGGGAGTGGGCGGGGAGCTGTTTTTT. Residues: CASVGLAGVGGELFF.

A remark on this clonotype: The germline gene is not matched at one end of the junction; a read error may be the cause. The chain has TRBV7-9 and TRBJ1-3; D is perhaps TRBD1 (6 bases). This CDR3 region has 16 residues. The germline V gene encodes CDR1 SEHNR and CDR2 FQNEAQ (reference sequence). The CDR3 DNA sequence: TGTGCCAGCACCTTAGGACAGACCGGGTCTGGAAACACCATATATTTT. Protein product: CASTLGQTGSGNTIYF.

This clonotype was found many times. V and J are TRBV12-3 or TRBV12-4 and TRBJ2-5; the match to TRBD2 covers 9 bases. V trimming: 6 bases; J trimming: 10 bases; junction bases outside the gene matches: 6. The CDR3 totals 12 residues. The CDR3 region has the DNA TGTGCCAGCAGGGGACTAGCCAGTATCCAGTACTTC. Translation: CASRGLASIQYF.

The chain employs TRBV2 and TRBJ2-7; 11 nucleotides align to TRBD2. Germline V gene lookup returns CDR1 SNHLY and CDR2 FYNNEI. CDR3 size: 16 residues. Germline trimming cut 5 bases from V and 12 bases from J; bases unmatched to any gene: 18. For the CDR3, the DNA is TGTGCCAGCAGTTCTGGAGTTAGCGGGAGGGCCTTACATGCGTACTTC. Translation: CASSSGVSGRALHAYF.

The rearrangement links TRBV2 to TRBJ1-1; D remains ambiguous. The ends were cut back, 7 bases at V and 7 bases at J, with 16 bases in the middle. Per germline, CDR1 SNHLY and CDR2 FYNNEI. This CDR3 has 13 residues. The CDR3 spells CASIQTPTGEAFF. The CDR3 DNA is TGTGCCAGCATTCAGACCCCGACGGGTGAAGCTTTCTTT.

This clonotype was picked up a small number of times. V and J are TRBV5-5 and TRBJ1-2; D gene ambiguous. The CDR3 length is 15 residues. Germline V gene lookup returns CDR1 SGHKS and CDR2 YYEKEE (reference sequence). Trimming stripped 0 bases from V and 2 bases from J, with 11 bases between. This CDR3 is CASSLVIGSNYGYTF. CDR3 in DNA: TGTGCCAGCAGCTTGGTGATAGGTTCCAACTATGGCTACACCTTC.

This sequence joins TRBV10-3 and TRBJ2-1, with unresolved D. In germline, CDR1 is ENHRY, CDR2 SYGVKD. V lost 8 bases and J lost 7, with 9 bases in between. The CDR3 runs to 11 residues. This CDR3 reads CAIAVHNEQFF. Written as DNA, the CDR3 is TGTGCCATCGCGGTCCATAATGAGCAGTTCTTC.

The chain joins TRBV4-1 to TRBJ2-1; TRBD2 matches at 7 bases. The V gene end was trimmed by 5 bases and the J gene end by 5 bases; junction bases not matched to a gene: 9. Germline V CDR1 and CDR2: MGHRA, YSYEKL. The CDR3 has 15 amino acids. DNA for the CDR3: TGCGCCAGCAGCGACTTGGCGGGGGTTAACAATGAGCAGTTCTTC. It codes for CASSDLAGVNNEQFF.

This clonotype has only a few counts. The chain's CDR3 is CASSQDLHLEQFF. The CDR3, as DNA: TGCGCCAGCAGCCAAGATCTCCACCTTGAGCAGTTCTTC. This chain uses TRBV4-1 with TRBJ2-1; D gene ambiguous. The CDR3 runs 13 residues. V gave up 0 bases and J gave up 9 bases, with 9 bases separating them. CDR1 is MGHRA and CDR2 is YSYEKL in the germline V gene.

This clonotype showed up just a few times. The chain is built from TRBV15 and TRBJ1-2; no firm D call. From germline, CDR1 is LNHNV and CDR2 YYDKDF (reference sequence). Deletions cut 0 bases from V and 3 bases from J, with 8 bases between. CDR3 length equals 14 residues. The CDR3: CATSRDLDYYGYTF. In DNA, the CDR3 is TGTGCCACCAGCAGAGATCTGGACTACTATGGCTACACCTTC.